One sample yielded the 27 T cell receptor beta chains listed below, sequenced in a study of OX40 agonist ivuxolimab in advanced cancers. Assay used: immunoSEQ multiplex PCR; TCRdb lists only in-frame clones, some missing. The table lists fewer than 70,000 clones, roughly 86% of them singletons. Sequencing used CD4+ or CD8+ T cells sorted from blood, obtained in a trial of the OX40 agonist ivuxolimab. These receptors were collected from an adult with an advanced solid tumor such as melanoma, head and neck, liver or kidney cancer.

Relative to its sample, this clone is medium-sized. This chain uses TRBV14 with TRBJ1-2; unclear D gene. V lost 4 bases, J lost 2 bases, and 8 bases lay in between. This CDR3 has 13 residues. The germline CDR1 and CDR2 sequences are SGHDN and FVKESK. Written as DNA, the CDR3 is TGTGCCAGCAGCCTGACAAGAAACTATGGCTACACCTTC. Translating gives CASSLTRNYGYTF.

The CDR3: CASTEAYNSGANVLTF. DNA of the CDR3: TGTGCCAGCACCGAGGCTTACAACTCTGGGGCCAACGTCCTGACTTTC. The rearrangement links TRBV7-2 to TRBJ2-6; D remains unclear. CDR1 SGHTA and CDR2 FQGNSA come from the germline V gene. CDR3 length: 16 residues. The V gene lost 7 bases and the J gene lost 0 bases, with 13 bases spanning the gap.

This clone occurred a few times. The CDR3 here is CASSPLGSYNSPLHF. CDR3 bases: TGTGCCAGCAGTCCATTGGGCTCCTATAATTCACCCCTCCACTTT. The genes are TRBV14 and TRBJ1-6; D is unresolved. In germline, CDR1 is SGHDN, CDR2 FVKESK. With 6 bases removed from V and 0 bases from J, the gap between germline ends came to 9 bases. The CDR3 has 15 amino acids.

This clone was detected only once. The chain links TRBV6-5 to TRBJ2-7; 7 nucleotides line up with TRBD1. The V gene's germline CDR1 is MNHEY and CDR2 SVGAGI. The CDR3 covers 13 residues. J gave up 5 bases and V 6 bases, and 7 bases lay outside the gene matches. This CDR3 reads CASSRQGSHEQYF. In DNA form, the CDR3 reads TGTGCCAGCAGCCGACAGGGATCCCACGAGCAGTACTTC.

The chain couples TRBV5-4 to TRBJ2-2, with 9 bases that match TRBD1. From germline, CDR1 is SGHNT and CDR2 YYREEE (reference sequence). With V trimmed by 4 bases and J by 4 bases, 11 bases remained unmatched. The CDR3 is 17 amino acids. The CDR3 DNA sequence: TGTGCCAGCAGCCCCTTCGGACAGGGGCGGGCCACCGGGGAGCTGTTTTTT. This encodes CASSPFGQGRATGELFF.

This chain uses TRBV6-5 with TRBJ2-7, with a weak D call TRBD2 (6 bases). The CDR3 consists of 15 residues. Looked up from germline, CDR1 is MNHEY and CDR2 is SVGAGI. Deletions cut 0 bases from V and 3 bases from J, with 12 bases between. The DNA of the CDR3 is TGTGCCAGCAGTTACTCCCTAGCGCCCCGCTACGAGCAGTACTTC. Translation gives CASSYSLAPRYEQYF.

The rearrangement uses TRBV5-4 and TRBJ2-3; 8 positions match TRBD2. Trimming removed 0 bases from V and 0 bases from J; junction bases left unmatched: 3. The CDR3 is 16 amino acids. CDR1 is SGHNT, CDR2 YYREEE, per germline (reference sequence). The CDR3 loop reads CASSLAGGVSTDTQYF. The CDR3 coding sequence is TGTGCCAGCAGCTTGGCCGGGGGGGTCAGCACAGATACGCAGTATTTT.

The gene calls are TRBV11-3 and TRBJ2-6; D is unresolved. In germline, CDR1 is SGHNT, CDR2 YENEEA. This CDR3 has 16 residues. V lost 11 bases, J lost 1 base, and 18 bases lay in between. CDR3 DNA sequence: TGTGCCCGACACGTAAGACTCCAATCTGGGGCCAACGTCCTGACTTTC. It translates to CARHVRLQSGANVLTF.

The V and J genes are TRBV6-5 and TRBJ1-6, with 8 bases lining up with TRBD1. The CDR3 has 15 residues. The ends lost 4 bases at V and 4 bases at J; junction bases unmatched: 3. The V gene's germline CDR1 is MNHEY and CDR2 SVGAGI. The CDR3 spells CASSSRQGYNSPLHF. As DNA, the CDR3 is TGTGCCAGCAGTTCTAGACAGGGGTATAATTCACCCCTCCACTTT.

The chain is built from TRBV11-2 and TRBJ2-1, with 7 bases lining up with TRBD2. The CDR3 totals 16 residues. V gave up 3 bases and J gave up 2 bases; unmatched junction bases: 7. The germline V gene encodes CDR1 SGHAT and CDR2 FQNNGV. The CDR3 here is CASSLVLASAYNEQFF. In DNA form, the CDR3 reads TGTGCCAGCAGCTTGGTACTAGCGTCAGCCTACAATGAGCAGTTCTTC.

This chain connects TRBV10-2 to TRBJ2-7; D is tentatively TRBD1 or TRBD2 (5 bases each). The V gene's germline CDR1 is WSHSY and CDR2 SAAADI. V was pared by 2 bases and J by 0 bases, with 11 bases between. This CDR3 is 15 amino acids long. The CDR3 is CASSEEGFLSYEQYF. The CDR3 DNA reads TGCGCCAGCAGTGAGGAGGGGTTCCTCTCCTACGAGCAGTACTTC.

The chain is built from TRBV7-9 and TRBJ2-1; TRBD2 aligns across 7 bases. This CDR3 is built from 15 residues. The germline CDR1 and CDR2 sequences are SEHNR and FQNEAQ (reference sequence). The V segment lost 3 bases and the J segment 4 bases; nucleotides outside the gene matches: 6. The CDR3 DNA reads TGTGCCAGCAGCTTGGTAGCTAGCGGTTACAATGAGCAGTTCTTC. Translation gives CASSLVASGYNEQFF.

The chain recombines TRBV5-6 with TRBJ1-2, with a possible D match to TRBD1 (5 bases). Trimming removed 2 bases from V and 2 bases from J, with 10 bases in between. The CDR3 is 14 amino acids. CDR1 and CDR2 from the germline V gene are SGHDT and YYEEEE. The CDR3 nucleotides read TGTGCCAGCAGCTTTACAGGACCCAACTATGGCTACACCTTC. This sequence encodes CASSFTGPNYGYTF.

The genes are TRBV5-4 and TRBJ1-4; TRBD1 aligns across 12 bases. J was trimmed by 3 bases and V by 1 base; bases with no gene match: 4. In germline, CDR1 is SGHNT, CDR2 YYREEE (reference sequence). This CDR3 spans 17 amino acids. This CDR3 is CASSLKGQGAANEKLFF. The CDR3 region has the DNA TGTGCCAGCAGCTTGAAGGGACAGGGGGCAGCTAATGAAAAACTGTTTTTT.

CDR3 bases: TGTGCCAGCAGCCGAACCGGGACCGTTAATGAAAAACTGTTTTTT. Protein: CASSRTGTVNEKLFF. The rearrangement joins TRBV11-2 to TRBJ1-4; tentative D call: TRBD1 (5 bases). The V end was cut by 5 bases, the J end by 4 bases, with 14 bases between. CDR3 length: 15 amino acids. Germline V CDR1 and CDR2: SGHAT, FQNNGV.

V is TRBV10-1 and J is TRBJ2-1; TRBD2 is a possible D gene (6 bases). Germline V CDR1 and CDR2: WNHNN, SYGVQD (reference sequence). V lost 5 bases to trimming and J lost 9 bases, with 23 bases between them. The CDR3 is 16 amino acids. CDR3 region: CASSPRGSATLSEQFF. The CDR3 DNA reads TGCGCCAGCAGTCCCCGGGGGTCCGCCACCCTGAGTGAGCAGTTCTTC.

This clone appeared once. The CDR3 region is CATRDGGASGNTIYF. The CDR3 DNA is TGTGCCACCAGAGACGGAGGGGCCTCTGGAAACACCATATATTTT. The V gene is TRBV15, the J gene TRBJ1-3, with a tentative D call TRBD1 (5 bases). Germline V gene sequence: CDR1 LNHNV, CDR2 YYDKDF (reference sequence). The V end lost 6 bases, the J end lost 0 bases, and 12 bases lay between the germline ends. This CDR3 has 15 residues.

The chain joins TRBV10-3 to TRBJ1-3; D not certain. V was pared by 4 bases and J by 7 bases, with 8 bases between. This CDR3 has 12 amino acids. CDR1 is ENHRY and CDR2 is SYGVKD in the germline V gene. CDR3: CAISAPGNTIYF. The CDR3 nucleotides are TGTGCCATCAGTGCGCCGGGGAACACCATATATTTT.

This chain connects TRBV6-5 to TRBJ2-1; TRBD1 matches 10 bases. The CDR3 is 16 residues long. Germline assignment: CDR1 MNHEY and CDR2 SVGAGI. With V trimmed by 2 bases and J by 2 bases, 3 bases remained unmatched. DNA for the CDR3: TGTGCCAGCAGTTACCCCGGGACAGGGGCCTACAATGAGCAGTTCTTC. It codes for CASSYPGTGAYNEQFF.

This rearrangement joins TRBV5-1 to TRBJ1-6, with 9 bases identical to TRBD1. Unmatched junction bases numbered 8, after V lost 4 bases and J lost 9 bases. The V gene's germline CDR1 is SGHRS and CDR2 YFSETQ. The CDR3 totals 15 residues. The CDR3 protein is CASSESGQGSSPLHF. The CDR3 DNA sequence: TGCGCCAGCAGCGAATCCGGACAGGGGAGTTCACCCCTCCACTTT.

The chain carries TRBV5-4 and TRBJ2-1; maybe TRBD2 (6 bases). CDR3 length: 15 residues. The V end lost 1 base, the J end lost 3 bases, and 11 bases lay between the germline ends. Germline CDR1 and CDR2: SGHNT and YYREEE (reference sequence). CDR3 sequence reads: CASSLRLAYYNEQFF. In nucleotides, the CDR3 is TGTGCCAGCAGCTTGCGGCTAGCGTACTACAATGAGCAGTTCTTC.

The V and J genes are TRBV6-1 and TRBJ1-5, with 7 bases lining up with TRBD1. V trimming: 4 bases; J trimming: 6 bases; junction bases outside the gene matches: 12. Germline V gene lookup returns CDR1 MNHNS and CDR2 SASEGT. CDR3 length equals 16 residues. The CDR3 DNA reads TGTGCCAGCAGTGGTCTGACAGGGACCTCGGGTCAGCCCCAGCATTTT. Its protein is CASSGLTGTSGQPQHF.

The chain combines TRBV2 with TRBJ2-7; D gene unclear. The CDR3 loop spans 13 amino acids. Germline CDR1 and CDR2: SNHLY and FYNNEI. V was shortened by 6 bases and J by 1 base, with 10 bases between the two germline ends. CDR3 nucleotides: TGTGCCAGCAGGCCGGACGTATCCTACGAGCAGTACTTC. Translation gives CASRPDVSYEQYF.

This clone has a single count. The V and J genes are TRBV6-5 and TRBJ1-2; a possible D gene is TRBD1 (5 bases). Germline V gene data show CDR1 as MNHEY and CDR2 as SVGAGI. V was trimmed by 4 bases and J by 4 bases, leaving 10 bases between them. The CDR3 sequence is 13 residues long. The DNA of the CDR3 is TGTGCCAGCAGTTCGGGACCGAGCTATGGCTACACCTTC. Protein sequence: CASSSGPSYGYTF.

This clone appeared a single time. This chain joins TRBV4-1 and TRBJ1-5, with a weak D call TRBD1 (6 bases). In germline, CDR1 is MGHRA, CDR2 YSYEKL. V gave up 0 bases and J gave up 5 bases, with 8 bases separating them. This CDR3 comprises 14 residues. CDR3 nucleotides: TGCGCCAGCAGCCAAGATCACAGGGATCAGCCCCAGCATTTT. Translation gives CASSQDHRDQPQHF.

The chain links TRBV15 to TRBJ1-4, with D tentatively TRBD1 (6 bases). Between the trimmed V and J ends, which lost 0 bases and 7 bases, there was a span of 12 bases. Germline V gene sequence: CDR1 LNHNV, CDR2 YYDKDF (reference sequence). This CDR3 has 15 residues. This CDR3 reads CATSRDPQGSEKLFF. The CDR3 DNA reads TGTGCCACCAGCAGAGATCCCCAGGGGAGTGAAAAACTGTTTTTT.

This chain joins TRBV11-2 and TRBJ2-7, with a possible D match to TRBD1 (5 bases). Trimming stripped 5 bases from V and 4 bases from J, with 9 bases between. The CDR3 runs to 12 residues. Germline V gene sequence: CDR1 SGHAT, CDR2 FQNNGV. The CDR3 DNA is TGTGCCAGCAGCCCCAACAGGTACGAGCAGTACTTC. As protein: CASSPNRYEQYF.